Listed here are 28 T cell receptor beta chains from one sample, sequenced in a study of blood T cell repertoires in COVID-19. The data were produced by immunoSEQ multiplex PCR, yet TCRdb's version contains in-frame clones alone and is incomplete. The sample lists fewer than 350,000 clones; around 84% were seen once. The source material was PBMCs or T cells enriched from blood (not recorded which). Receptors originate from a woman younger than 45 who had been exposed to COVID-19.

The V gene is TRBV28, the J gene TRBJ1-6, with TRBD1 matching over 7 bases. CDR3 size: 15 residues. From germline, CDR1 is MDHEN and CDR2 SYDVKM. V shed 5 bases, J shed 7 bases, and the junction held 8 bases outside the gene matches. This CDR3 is CASSLTGAGNSPLHF. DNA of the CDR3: TGTGCCAGCAGTCTCACAGGGGCGGGGAATTCACCCCTCCACTTT.

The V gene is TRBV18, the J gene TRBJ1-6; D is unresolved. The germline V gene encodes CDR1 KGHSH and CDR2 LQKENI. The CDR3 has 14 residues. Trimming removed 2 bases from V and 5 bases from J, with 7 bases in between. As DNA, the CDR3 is TGTGCCAGCTCACCAGCCCCTAATAATTCACCCCTCCACTTT. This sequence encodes CASSPAPNNSPLHF.

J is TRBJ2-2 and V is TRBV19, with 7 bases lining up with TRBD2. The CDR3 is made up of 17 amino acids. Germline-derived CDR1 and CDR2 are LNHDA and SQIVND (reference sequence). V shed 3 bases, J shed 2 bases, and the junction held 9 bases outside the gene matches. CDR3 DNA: TGTGCCAGTAGTATCCTGGGACTAACAACCAACACCGGGGAGCTGTTTTTT. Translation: CASSILGLTTNTGELFF.

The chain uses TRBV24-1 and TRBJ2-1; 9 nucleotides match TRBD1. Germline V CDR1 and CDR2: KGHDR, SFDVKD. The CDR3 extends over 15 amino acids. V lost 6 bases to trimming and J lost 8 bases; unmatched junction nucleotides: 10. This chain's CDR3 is CATSHGTGNVDEQFF. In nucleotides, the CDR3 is TGTGCCACCAGTCACGGGACAGGGAATGTCGATGAGCAGTTCTTC.

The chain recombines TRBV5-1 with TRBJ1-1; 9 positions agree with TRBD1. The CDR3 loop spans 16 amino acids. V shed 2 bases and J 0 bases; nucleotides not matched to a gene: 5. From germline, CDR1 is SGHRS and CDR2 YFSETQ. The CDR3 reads CASSFLGQGMNTEAFF. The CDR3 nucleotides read TGCGCCAGCAGCTTTCTAGGACAGGGGATGAACACTGAAGCTTTCTTT. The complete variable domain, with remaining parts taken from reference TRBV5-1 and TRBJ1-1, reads KAGVTQTPRYLIKTRGQQVTLSCSPISGHRSVSWYQQTPGQGLQFLFEYFSETQRNKGNFPGRFSGRQFSNSRSEMNVSTLELGDSALYLCASSFLGQGMNTEAFFGQGTRLTVV.

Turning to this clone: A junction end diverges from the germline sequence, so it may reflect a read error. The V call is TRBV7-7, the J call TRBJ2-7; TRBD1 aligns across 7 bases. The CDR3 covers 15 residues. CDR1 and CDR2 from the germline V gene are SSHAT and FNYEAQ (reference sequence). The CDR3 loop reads CASSPSTNTGDEQYF. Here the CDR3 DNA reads TGTGCTAGCAGCCCCTCAACGAATACAGGGGACGAGCAGTACTTC. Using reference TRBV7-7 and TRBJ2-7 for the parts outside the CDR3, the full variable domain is GAGVSQSPRYKVTKRGQDVTLRCDPISSHATLYWYQQALGQGPEFLTYFNYEAQPDKSGLPSDRFSAERPEGSISTLTIQRTEQRDSAMYRCASSPSTNTGDEQYFGPGTRLTVT.

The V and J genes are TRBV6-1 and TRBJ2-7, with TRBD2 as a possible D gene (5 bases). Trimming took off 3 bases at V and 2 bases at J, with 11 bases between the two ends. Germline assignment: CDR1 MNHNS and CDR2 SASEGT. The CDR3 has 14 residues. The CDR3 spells CASSESPGAYEQYF. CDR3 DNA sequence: TGTGCCAGCAGTGAGTCGCCCGGGGCCTACGAGCAGTACTTC.

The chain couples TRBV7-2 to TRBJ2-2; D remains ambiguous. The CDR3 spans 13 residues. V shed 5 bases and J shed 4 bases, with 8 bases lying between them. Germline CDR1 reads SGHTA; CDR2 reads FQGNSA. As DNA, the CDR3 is TGTGCCAGCAGCCAGGAAGGCACCGGGGAGCTGTTTTTT. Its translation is CASSQEGTGELFF.

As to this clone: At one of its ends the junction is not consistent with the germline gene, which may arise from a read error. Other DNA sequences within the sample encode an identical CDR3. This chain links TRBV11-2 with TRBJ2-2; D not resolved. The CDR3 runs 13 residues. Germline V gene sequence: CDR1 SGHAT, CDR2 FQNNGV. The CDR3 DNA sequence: TGTGCCAGCAGCTTAGAGAACTCCGGGGAGCTGTTTTTT. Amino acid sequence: CASSLENSGELFF.

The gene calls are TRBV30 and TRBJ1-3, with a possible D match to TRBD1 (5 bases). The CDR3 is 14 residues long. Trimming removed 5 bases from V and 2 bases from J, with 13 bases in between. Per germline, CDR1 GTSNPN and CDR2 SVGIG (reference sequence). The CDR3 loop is CAWGVGGAGNTIYF. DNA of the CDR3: TGTGCCTGGGGCGTGGGGGGGGCTGGAAACACCATATATTTT.

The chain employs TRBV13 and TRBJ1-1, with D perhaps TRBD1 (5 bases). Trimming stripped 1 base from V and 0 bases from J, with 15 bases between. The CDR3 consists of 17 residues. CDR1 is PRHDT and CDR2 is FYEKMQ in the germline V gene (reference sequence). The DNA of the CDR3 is TGTGCCAGCAGCTTAGAAGGGGCCTCCGTAATGAACACTGAAGCTTTCTTT. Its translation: CASSLEGASVMNTEAFF.

CDR3: CASSPKRDYYEQYF. CDR3 bases: TGCGCCAGCAGCCCAAAGCGGGACTACTACGAGCAGTACTTC. This chain connects TRBV5-1 to TRBJ2-7; 7 nucleotides align to TRBD2. CDR1 SGHRS and CDR2 YFSETQ come from the germline V gene. This CDR3 comprises 14 residues. The trim removed 4 bases at V and 3 bases at J, leaving 7 bases unmatched. Together with reference TRBV5-1 and TRBJ2-7, the CDR3 gives the full variable domain: KAGVTQTPRYLIKTRGQQVTLSCSPISGHRSVSWYQQTPGQGLQFLFEYFSETQRNKGNFPGRFSGRQFSNSRSEMNVSTLELGDSALYLCASSPKRDYYEQYFGPGTRLTVT.

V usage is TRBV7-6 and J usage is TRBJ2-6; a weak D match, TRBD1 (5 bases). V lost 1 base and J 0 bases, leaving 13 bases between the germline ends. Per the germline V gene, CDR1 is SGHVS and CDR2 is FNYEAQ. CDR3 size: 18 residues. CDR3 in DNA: TGTGCCAGCAGCTTAGTAGGGGCGTTAAGCTCTGGGGCCAACGTCCTGACTTTC. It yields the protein CASSLVGALSSGANVLTF.

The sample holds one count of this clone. The CDR3 region has the DNA TGTGCCAGCAGTTACCCCATGGGACAGGGGGCTCCCCGTGAAGCTTTCTTT. Amino acid sequence: CASSYPMGQGAPREAFF. The rearrangement joins TRBV6-2 or TRBV6-3 to TRBJ1-1; 12 nucleotides agree with TRBD1. This CDR3 comprises 17 residues. The V segment lost 2 bases and the J segment 7 bases; nucleotides outside the gene matches: 11. CDR1 and CDR2 (germline): MNHEY, SVGEGT.

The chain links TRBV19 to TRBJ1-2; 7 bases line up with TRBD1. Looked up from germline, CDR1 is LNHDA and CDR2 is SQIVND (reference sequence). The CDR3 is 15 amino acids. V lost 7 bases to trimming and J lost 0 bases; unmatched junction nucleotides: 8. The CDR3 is CASTSGTATNYGYTF. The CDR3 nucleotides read TGTGCCAGTACCTCCGGGACAGCTACTAACTATGGCTACACCTTC.

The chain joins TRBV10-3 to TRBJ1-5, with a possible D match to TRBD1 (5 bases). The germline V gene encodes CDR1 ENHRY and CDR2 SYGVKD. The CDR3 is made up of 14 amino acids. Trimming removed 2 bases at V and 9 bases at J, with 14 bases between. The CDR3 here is CAISEGGILGPQHF. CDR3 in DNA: TGTGCCATCAGTGAGGGGGGGATCTTAGGGCCCCAGCATTTT.

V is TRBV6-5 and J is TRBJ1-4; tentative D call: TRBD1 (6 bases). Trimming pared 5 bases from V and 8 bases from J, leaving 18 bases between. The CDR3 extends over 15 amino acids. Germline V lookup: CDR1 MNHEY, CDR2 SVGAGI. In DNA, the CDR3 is TGTGCCAGCAGTCTCTACAGGGATATGGGGGAAAAACTGTTTTTT. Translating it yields CASSLYRDMGEKLFF.

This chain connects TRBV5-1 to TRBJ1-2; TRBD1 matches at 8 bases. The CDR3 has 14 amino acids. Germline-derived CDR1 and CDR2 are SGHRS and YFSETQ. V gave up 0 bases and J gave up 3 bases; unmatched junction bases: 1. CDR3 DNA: TGCGCCAGCAGCTTGGACAGGGGGGACTATGGCTACACCTTC. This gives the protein CASSLDRGDYGYTF.

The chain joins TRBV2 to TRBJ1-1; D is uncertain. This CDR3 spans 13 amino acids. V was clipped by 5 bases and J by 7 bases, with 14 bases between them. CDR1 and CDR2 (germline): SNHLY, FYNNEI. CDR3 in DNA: TGTGCCAGCAGTCCTGGTACCCCCGGTGAAGCTTTCTTT. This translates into CASSPGTPGEAFF.

CDR3 protein: CSASLGLNTEAFF. In DNA form, the CDR3 reads TGCAGTGCTAGTTTGGGACTTAACACTGAAGCTTTCTTT. V usage is TRBV20-1 and J usage is TRBJ1-1, with a tentative D call TRBD1 (5 bases). Deletions cut 3 bases from V and 2 bases from J, with 10 bases between. CDR3 length: 13 residues. Germline V gene sequence: CDR1 DFQATT, CDR2 SNEGSKA (reference sequence).

The CDR3: CASRGVQETQYF. CDR3 coding DNA: TGTGCCAGCCGCGGGGTGCAAGAGACCCAGTACTTC. The rearrangement joins TRBV27 to TRBJ2-5, with D perhaps TRBD2 (6 bases). Germline values: CDR1 MNHEY, CDR2 SMNVEV (reference sequence). Trimming took 8 bases from V and 2 from J, leaving 9 bases between them. The CDR3 spans 12 residues.

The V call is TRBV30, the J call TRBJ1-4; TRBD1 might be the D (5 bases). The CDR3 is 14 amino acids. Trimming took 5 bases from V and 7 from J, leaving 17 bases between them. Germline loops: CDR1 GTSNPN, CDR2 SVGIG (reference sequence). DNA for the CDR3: TGTGCCTGGGGGCGGAGGGGATCGCGTGAAAAACTGTTTTTT. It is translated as CAWGRRGSREKLFF.

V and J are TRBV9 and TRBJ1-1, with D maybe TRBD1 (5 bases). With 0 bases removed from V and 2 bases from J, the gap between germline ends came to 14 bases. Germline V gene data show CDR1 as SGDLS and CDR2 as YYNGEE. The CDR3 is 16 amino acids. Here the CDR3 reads CASSVGGTHLNTEAFF. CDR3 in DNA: TGTGCCAGCAGCGTAGGGGGGACTCACCTTAACACTGAAGCTTTCTTT.

CDR3 DNA: TGTGCCAGCAGAAAAATTGAGGGATCTGGAAACACCATATATTTT. Translated, it gives CASRKIEGSGNTIYF. The chain employs TRBV7-8 and TRBJ1-3; D remains ambiguous. V gave up 6 bases and J gave up 1 base, with 13 bases separating them. The CDR3 has 15 residues. CDR1 is SGHVS and CDR2 is FQNEAQ in the germline V gene.

CDR3: CASSPEKTGKNIQYF. DNA for the CDR3: TGTGCCAGCAGCCCCGAAAAGACAGGGAAAAACATTCAGTACTTC. The chain links TRBV7-9 to TRBJ2-4, with 7 bases lining up with TRBD1. J lost 4 bases, V lost 5 bases, and 8 bases had no gene match. The CDR3 extends over 15 amino acids. Germline CDR1 is SEHNR and CDR2 is FQNEAQ (reference sequence).

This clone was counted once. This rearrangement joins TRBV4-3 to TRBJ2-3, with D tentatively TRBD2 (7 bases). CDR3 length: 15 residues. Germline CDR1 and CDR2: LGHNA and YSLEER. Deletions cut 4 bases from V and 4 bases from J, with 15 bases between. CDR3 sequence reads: CASSRDLGGADTQYF. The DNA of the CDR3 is TGCGCCAGCAGCCGAGATTTAGGGGGGGCAGATACGCAGTATTTT.

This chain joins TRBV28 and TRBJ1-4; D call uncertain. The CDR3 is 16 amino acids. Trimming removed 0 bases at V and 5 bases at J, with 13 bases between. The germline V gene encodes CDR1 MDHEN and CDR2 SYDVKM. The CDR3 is CASSLWAGSENEKLFF. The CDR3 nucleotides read TGTGCCAGCAGTTTATGGGCGGGATCGGAGAATGAAAAACTGTTTTTT.

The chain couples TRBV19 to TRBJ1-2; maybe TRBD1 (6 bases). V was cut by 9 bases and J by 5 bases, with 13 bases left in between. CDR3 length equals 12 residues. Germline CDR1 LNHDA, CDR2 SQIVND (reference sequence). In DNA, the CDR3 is TGTGCCAGCATAGACAGGCGGTATGGCTACACCTTC. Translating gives CASIDRRYGYTF.